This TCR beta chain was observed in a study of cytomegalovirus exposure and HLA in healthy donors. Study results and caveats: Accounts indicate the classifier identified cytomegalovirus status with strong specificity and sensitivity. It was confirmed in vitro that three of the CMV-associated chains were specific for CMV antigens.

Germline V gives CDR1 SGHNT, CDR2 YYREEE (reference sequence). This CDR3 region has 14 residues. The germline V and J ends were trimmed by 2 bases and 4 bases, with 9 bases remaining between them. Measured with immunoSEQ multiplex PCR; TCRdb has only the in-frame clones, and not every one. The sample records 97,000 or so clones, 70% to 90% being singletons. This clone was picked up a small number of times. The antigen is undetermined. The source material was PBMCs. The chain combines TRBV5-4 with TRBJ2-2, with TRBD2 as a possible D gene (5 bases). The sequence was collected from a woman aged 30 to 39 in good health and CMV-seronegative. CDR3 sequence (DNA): TGTGCCAGCAGCTTAGGAGGAGGCACCGGGGAGCTGTTTTTT. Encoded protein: CASSLGGGTGELFF. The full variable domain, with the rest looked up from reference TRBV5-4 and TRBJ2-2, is ETGVTQSPTHLIKTRGQQVTLRCSSQSGHNTVSWYQQALGQGPQFIFQYYREEENGRGNFPPRFSGLQFPNYSSELNVNALELDDSALYLCASSLGGGTGELFFGEGSRLTVL.